The 29 T cell receptor beta chains listed next were all sequenced from one sample in a study of regulatory T cells in long-lasting Graves disease. Time point meaning: newly diagnosed GD, antithyroid drugs for less than 3 months. Scientists built the TCR library using RNA that was extracted from PBMCs. To make TCR beta libraries, researchers used iRepertoire HTBI primers and Arm-PCR of CDR3 regions. MiXCR was run by TCRdb on the multiplex PCR reads, yielding one entry per CDR3 protein. Counted here are 680,000 or so distinct CDR3 sequences, 15% to 20% occurring once; the ten biggest clones make up approximately 20%. The sample was also reused in another study, on T cells in Graves' hyperthyroidism and ophthalmopathy.

The sequencing used peripheral blood mononuclear cells (PBMCs), collected at new diagnosis, from a patient treated with antithyroid drugs. The receptors here all came from a woman aged 25 to 39 with Graves disease.

The CDR3 bases are TGCAGTGCTAGGAAGTTCACAGATACGCAGTATTTT. It translates to CSARKFTDTQYF. The chain uses TRBV20-1 and TRBJ2-3, with D hard to call. V was pared by 3 bases and J by 2 bases, with 6 bases between. This CDR3 is 12 amino acids long. Germline V gene data show CDR1 as DFQATT and CDR2 as SNEGSKA (reference sequence).

The V call is TRBV9, the J call TRBJ2-2; TRBD2 agrees at 7 bases. V gave up 0 bases and J gave up 2 bases; unmatched junction bases: 1. The CDR3 spans 15 residues. Germline V gene data show CDR1 as SGDLS and CDR2 as YYNGEE. The chain's CDR3 is CASSVGGGNTGELFF. In nucleotides, the CDR3 is TGTGCCAGCAGCGTAGGGGGGGGTAACACCGGGGAGCTGTTTTTT.

The chain combines TRBV6-1 with TRBJ2-2; weak D call: TRBD1 (6 bases). From germline, CDR1 is MNHNS and CDR2 SASEGT. Deletions cut 8 bases from V and 2 bases from J, with 12 bases between. This CDR3 has 14 amino acids. In DNA form, the CDR3 reads TGTGCCAGCCCCGGACAGACCAACACCGGGGAGCTGTTTTTT. Translated: CASPGQTNTGELFF.

V is TRBV7-9 and J is TRBJ2-3; weak D call: TRBD2 (6 bases). Germline lookup yields CDR1 SEHNR and CDR2 FQNEAQ (reference sequence). The CDR3 is 15 residues long. Trimming took 2 bases from V and 5 from J, leaving 14 bases between them. The CDR3 protein is CASSLFRGSIDTQYF. The DNA for the CDR3 is TGTGCCAGCAGCTTATTTCGGGGGTCCATAGATACGCAGTATTTT.

This clonotype has at least ten counts. Germline and junction disagree at one end, which may indicate a read error. The chain employs TRBV11-2 and TRBJ2-2, with a tentative D call TRBD2 (6 bases). Germline-derived CDR1 and CDR2 are SGHAT and FQNNGV. CDR3 length: 16 amino acids. CDR3 bases: TGTGCCAGCAGCCTAGATGGGGGGAAGGACACCGGGGAGCTGTTTTTT. Its protein is CASSLDGGKDTGELFF.

V usage is TRBV4-2 and J usage is TRBJ1-6; 8 positions match TRBD1. V trimming: 0 bases; J trimming: 10 bases; junction bases outside the gene matches: 5. In germline, CDR1 is LGHNA, CDR2 YNFKEQ. The CDR3 is 15 residues long. CDR3 bases: TGTGCCAGCAGCCAAGATACAGGGGGTGGATCACCCCTCCACTTT. Protein sequence: CASSQDTGGGSPLHF.

This clonotype turned up a few times. V is TRBV5-1 and J is TRBJ1-1, with D perhaps TRBD1 (5 bases). From germline, CDR1 is SGHRS and CDR2 YFSETQ. The CDR3 runs to 14 residues. The germline V and J ends were trimmed by 4 bases and 9 bases, with 19 bases remaining between them. Written as DNA, the CDR3 is TGCGCCAGCAGCCCTGACAGTTCCCAGGGTAAAGCTTTCTTT. Protein: CASSPDSSQGKAFF.

This clonotype has at least ten counts. This CDR3 reads CATGTSAVSYNEQFF. CDR3 sequence (DNA): TGTGCCACTGGGACTAGCGCGGTATCCTACAATGAGCAGTTCTTC. The gene calls are TRBV6-1 and TRBJ2-1; 10 bases are a match to TRBD2. This CDR3 contains 15 residues. The J segment lost 1 base and the V segment lost 10 bases, leaving 7 bases of the junction unmatched. CDR1 MNHNS and CDR2 SASEGT come from the germline V gene.

This clonotype was detected ten times or more. The chain has TRBV2 and TRBJ2-5, with D possibly matching TRBD2 (6 bases). Germline values: CDR1 SNHLY, CDR2 FYNNEI. There are 13 residues in the CDR3. V was trimmed by 5 bases and J by 7 bases, leaving 14 bases between them. This CDR3 is CASSKDYPRTQYF. CDR3 coding DNA: TGTGCCAGCAGTAAGGACTACCCCCGGACCCAGTACTTC.

This clonotype was counted at least ten times. The chain recombines TRBV5-6 with TRBJ2-1, with a tentative D call TRBD2 (6 bases). The germline gives CDR1 SGHDT, CDR2 YYEEEE. The CDR3 runs to 14 residues. Trimming cost V 3 bases and J 9 bases, with 16 bases left between them. CDR3 region: CASSSTVLAAEQFF. CDR3 in DNA: TGTGCCAGCAGCTCGACGGTATTAGCGGCTGAGCAGTTCTTC.

This clonotype was seen ten or more times. This chain uses TRBV6-1 with TRBJ1-4, with TRBD1 as a possible D gene (5 bases). V was shortened by 3 bases and J by 7 bases, with 12 bases between the two germline ends. The germline V gene has CDR1 MNHNS and CDR2 SASEGT. This CDR3 has 14 amino acids. The CDR3 DNA sequence: TGTGCCAGCAGTGAGGGGGGGACGGCTGAAAAACTGTTTTTT. As protein: CASSEGGTAEKLFF.

The chain links TRBV4-2 to TRBJ1-4, with D maybe TRBD1 (6 bases). Deletions cut 1 base from V and 8 bases from J, with 17 bases between. The CDR3 consists of 16 residues. Per the germline V gene, CDR1 is LGHNA and CDR2 is YNFKEQ. CDR3 nucleotide sequence: TGTGCCAGCAGCCAAGGAAATGCAGGGGTCGGGGAAAAACTGTTTTTT. It yields the protein CASSQGNAGVGEKLFF.

This clonotype was observed many times. The chain couples TRBV12-3 or TRBV12-4 to TRBJ2-2; D is perhaps TRBD2 (5 bases). V was trimmed by 10 bases and J by 0 bases, leaving 27 bases between them. CDR3 length: 19 residues. Here the CDR3 DNA reads TGTGCCACCCGGGGAAGAGGTGGACGCCAAGCCCCGAACACCGGGGAGCTGTTTTTT. Its protein is CATRGRGGRQAPNTGELFF.

This clonotype was seen more than once but under ten times. The V gene is TRBV28, the J gene TRBJ2-7, with 8 positions matching TRBD2. Germline V gene lookup returns CDR1 MDHEN and CDR2 SYDVKM. The length of the CDR3 is 15 residues. V shed 3 bases and J 0 bases; nucleotides not matched to a gene: 4. This chain's CDR3 is CASSFPGGISYEQYF. Written as DNA, the CDR3 is TGTGCCAGCAGTTTCCCGGGGGGGATCTCCTACGAGCAGTACTTC.

This chain connects TRBV6-1 to TRBJ2-5; no definite D call. The V gene lost 6 bases and the J gene lost 4 bases, with 18 bases spanning the gap. Germline V gene lookup returns CDR1 MNHNS and CDR2 SASEGT. This CDR3 is 15 amino acids long. The CDR3 region has the DNA TGTGCCAGCAGCGCGGCCGGGCAGTTAAGAGAGACCCAGTACTTC. Encoded protein: CASSAAGQLRETQYF.

This clonotype appeared many times. The gene calls are TRBV29-1 and TRBJ1-1, with D possibly TRBD1 on 5 matching bases. The CDR3 is 14 amino acids. Deletions cut 4 bases from V and 0 bases from J, with 12 bases between. Germline CDR1 is SQVTM and CDR2 is ANQGSEA. The DNA for the CDR3 is TGCAGCGTTGGGGGACGGAGCATGAACACTGAAGCTTTCTTT. Its protein product is CSVGGRSMNTEAFF.

This clonotype was picked up a small number of times. The chain combines TRBV18 with TRBJ1-3; a weak D match, TRBD1 (5 bases). This CDR3 region has 15 residues. The germline V gene has CDR1 KGHSH and CDR2 LQKENI. The V gene lost 6 bases and the J gene lost 0 bases, with 12 bases spanning the gap. CDR3 residues: CASSSEGISGNTIYF. CDR3 nucleotides: TGTGCCAGCTCCTCAGAGGGGATCTCTGGAAACACCATATATTTT. The variable domain in full, with the rest retrieved from reference TRBV18 and TRBJ1-3, is NAGVMQNPRHLVRRRGQEARLRCSPMKGHSHVYWYRQLPEEGLKFMVYLQKENIIDESGMPKERFSAEFPKEGPSILRIQQVVRGDSAAYFCASSSEGISGNTIYFGEGSWLTVV.

The J gene is TRBJ1-3, the V gene TRBV2; TRBD1 agrees at 8 bases. Unmatched junction bases numbered 4, after V lost 10 bases and J lost 2 bases. The germline gives CDR1 SNHLY, CDR2 FYNNEI. The CDR3 covers 13 residues. The CDR3 coding sequence is TGTGCCACCCAGACAGGGGCTGGAAACACCATATATTTT. Amino acids: CATQTGAGNTIYF.

This clonotype appeared many times. The rearrangement links TRBV5-1 to TRBJ2-7; 12 nucleotides line up with TRBD2. CDR1 SGHRS and CDR2 YFSETQ come from the germline V gene. The CDR3 extends over 17 amino acids. The V gene end was trimmed by 5 bases and the J gene end by 0 bases; junction bases not matched to a gene: 9. CDR3 residues: CASSRASGRANSYEQYF. The CDR3 bases are TGCGCCAGCAGTCGCGCTAGCGGGAGGGCCAACTCCTACGAGCAGTACTTC.

The rearrangement uses TRBV2 and TRBJ1-1; 8 bases line up with TRBD1. This CDR3 has 14 amino acids. The junction had 8 bases not matched to a gene; V was cut back by 6 bases and J by 5 bases. Per the germline V gene, CDR1 is SNHLY and CDR2 is FYNNEI. CDR3 nucleotides: TGTGCCAGCAGGAGGGCACAGGGGGGGACTGAAGCTTTCTTT. It translates to CASRRAQGGTEAFF.

This clonotype appeared many times. The gene calls are TRBV28 and TRBJ2-1, with 11 bases identical to TRBD2. The CDR3 totals 16 residues. Trimming took 5 bases from V and 7 from J; bases not matched to a gene: 10. The V gene's germline CDR1 is MDHEN and CDR2 SYDVKM. CDR3 loop: CASSPGLAVDWNEQFF. The CDR3 DNA is TGTGCCAGCAGTCCGGGACTAGCGGTCGACTGGAATGAGCAGTTCTTC.

This clonotype was seen repeatedly, ten times or more. The V gene is TRBV6-1, the J gene TRBJ1-5; D gene ambiguous. The CDR3 is made up of 17 amino acids. The V gene lost 5 bases and the J gene lost 0 bases, with 17 bases spanning the gap. The germline gives CDR1 MNHNS, CDR2 SASEGT. CDR3 DNA: TGTGCCAGCAGTCACGGGGTCACTAGCTATAGCAATCAGCCCCAGCATTTT. This codes for CASSHGVTSYSNQPQHF.

This clonotype came up many times. The rearrangement links TRBV10-2 to TRBJ1-5, with D perhaps TRBD1 (5 bases). CDR1 WSHSY and CDR2 SAAADI come from the germline V gene. The CDR3 is 13 amino acids. Trimming left V 7 bases short and J 7 bases short, with 14 bases between. DNA for the CDR3: TGCGCCAGCACCAGCCAGGGCGGGCAGCCCCAGCATTTT. Its protein product is CASTSQGGQPQHF.

This clonotype was seen more than once but under ten times. The V gene is TRBV6-1, the J gene TRBJ1-3; D perhaps matches TRBD1 (5 bases). Germline V gene data show CDR1 as MNHNS and CDR2 as SASEGT. V gave up 6 bases and J gave up 2 bases, with 17 bases separating them. The CDR3 has 16 residues. The CDR3 sequence: CASSPWGSSPGNTIYF. The DNA of the CDR3 is TGTGCCAGCAGCCCCTGGGGGAGCTCACCTGGAAACACCATATATTTT.

This clonotype came up many times. The chain joins TRBV10-3 to TRBJ2-1, with 8 bases matching TRBD1. The CDR3 length is 15 residues. With V trimmed by 2 bases and J by 6 bases, 6 bases remained unmatched. CDR1 is ENHRY and CDR2 is SYGVKD in the germline V gene. CDR3 sequence reads: CAISEKDRAVNEQFF. The CDR3 region has the DNA TGTGCCATCAGTGAGAAGGACAGGGCTGTCAATGAGCAGTTCTTC.

In its sample, this clonotype was seen a few times. This CDR3 reads CASSLGAGPQHF. In DNA form, the CDR3 reads TGTGCCAGCAGTTTGGGGGCAGGACCCCAGCATTTT. This chain links TRBV12-3 or TRBV12-4 with TRBJ1-5; D is perhaps TRBD1 (6 bases). V was clipped by 3 bases and J by 10 bases, with 10 bases between them. The CDR3 covers 12 residues.

This clonotype was counted ten times or more. The genes are TRBV2 and TRBJ1-2; 8 bases are a match to TRBD1. The junction had 11 bases not matched to a gene; V was cut back by 4 bases and J by 4 bases. Germline CDR1 reads SNHLY; CDR2 reads FYNNEI. The CDR3 extends over 16 amino acids. This CDR3 is CASSALGQGKAYGYTF. The DNA for the CDR3 is TGTGCCAGCAGTGCGCTAGGACAGGGAAAGGCCTATGGCTACACCTTC.

This clonotype showed up many times. The chain combines TRBV18 with TRBJ1-1; TRBD1 might be the D (5 bases). Per the germline V gene, CDR1 is KGHSH and CDR2 is LQKENI. The CDR3 is 14 amino acids. V was trimmed by 3 bases and J by 3 bases, leaving 11 bases between them. CDR3: CASSPAQGYTEAFF. The CDR3 DNA is TGTGCCAGCTCACCTGCCCAGGGTTACACTGAAGCTTTCTTT.

This clonotype has ten or more counts. The V call is TRBV5-1, the J call TRBJ1-2; D unresolved. Germline V gene lookup returns CDR1 SGHRS and CDR2 YFSETQ. Trimming took 4 bases from V and 5 from J, leaving 18 bases between them. The CDR3 consists of 15 residues. The CDR3 loop reads CASSPGHSQTYGYTF. CDR3 DNA sequence: TGCGCCAGCAGCCCTGGCCACTCACAAACTTATGGCTACACCTTC.